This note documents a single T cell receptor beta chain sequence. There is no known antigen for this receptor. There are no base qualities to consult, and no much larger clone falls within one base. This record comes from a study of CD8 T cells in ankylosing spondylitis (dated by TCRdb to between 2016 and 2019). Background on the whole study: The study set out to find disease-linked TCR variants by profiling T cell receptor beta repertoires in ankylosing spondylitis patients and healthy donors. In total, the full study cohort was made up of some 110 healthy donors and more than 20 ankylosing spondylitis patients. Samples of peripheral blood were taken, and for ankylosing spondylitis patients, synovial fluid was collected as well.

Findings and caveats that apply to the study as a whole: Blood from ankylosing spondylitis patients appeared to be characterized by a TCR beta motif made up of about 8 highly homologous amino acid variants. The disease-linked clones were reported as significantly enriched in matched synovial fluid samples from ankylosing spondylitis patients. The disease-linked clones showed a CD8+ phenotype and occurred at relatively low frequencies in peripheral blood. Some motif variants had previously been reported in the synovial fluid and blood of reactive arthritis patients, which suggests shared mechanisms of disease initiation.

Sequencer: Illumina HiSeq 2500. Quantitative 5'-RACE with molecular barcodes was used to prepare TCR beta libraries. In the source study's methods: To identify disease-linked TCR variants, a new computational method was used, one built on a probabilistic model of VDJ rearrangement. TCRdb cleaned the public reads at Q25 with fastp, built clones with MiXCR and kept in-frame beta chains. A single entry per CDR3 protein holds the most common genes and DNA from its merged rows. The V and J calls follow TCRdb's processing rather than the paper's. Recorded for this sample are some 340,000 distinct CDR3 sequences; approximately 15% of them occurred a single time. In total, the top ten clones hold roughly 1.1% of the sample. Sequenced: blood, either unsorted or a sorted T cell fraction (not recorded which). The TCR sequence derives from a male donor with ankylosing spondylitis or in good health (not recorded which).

CDR3 protein: CASSPFWTDTHQPQHF. The DNA is TGTGCCAGCAGTCCCTTCTGGACAGACACACATCAGCCCCAGCATTTT. In this chain, TRBV12-3 or TRBV12-4 is recombined with TRBJ1-5; D gene: possibly TRBD1, on 6 matching bases. Trimming at the junction amounts to 5 bases on V and 5 bases on J, and the germline ends lie 19 bases apart. The CDR3, cysteine through phenylalanine, is 16 amino acids long. Kept here is only the CDR3 DNA, which spans 48 bases and is read in frame from base 1.